One T cell receptor (beta chain) is described in this entry. This record comes from a study of blood T cell repertoires in COVID-19. V lost 5 bases and J lost 3; bases outside the gene matches: 10. CDR1 LNHDA and CDR2 SQIVND come from the germline V gene (reference sequence). CDR3 size: 16 residues. Data came from immunoSEQ multiplex PCR; TCRdb stores just in-frame clones and leaves some out. The sample contains some 270,000 clones, 80% to 90% of which appear only once. Everyone who took part was roughly 18 to 89 years old, and they came from about two dozen US areas. Cohort allocation depended upon clinical history that participants reported. The study recruited exposed participants who had met a COVID-19 case within 2 weeks before entry.

This chain uses TRBV19 with TRBJ1-1, with 9 bases aligning to TRBD1. Sequenced input: PBMCs or T cells enriched from blood (not recorded which). This sequence was found in a woman between 40 and 50 years old who had been exposed to COVID-19. The CDR3 is CASSSTGGALDTEAFF. The CDR3 DNA reads as TGTGCCAGTAGTTCCACAGGGGGCGCTTTGGACACTGAAGCTTTCTTT.